The clone carrying this TCR beta chain was found a few times. Its antigen is currently unknown. Reverse transcription of all isolated RNA meant that expressed TCRB transcripts were sequenced. Samples of naive, central memory and regulatory T cells yielded a mean of around 3.7 million reads. The repertoire was sequenced with immunoSEQ multiplex PCR; TCRdb's copy has only in-frame clones and lacks some. Among a few hundred thousand clones listed, approximately 10% were seen once. This sample was included in a study of beta chain features in type 1 diabetes. Study-wide results and limits: Comparison showed that naive, central memory and Treg TCRB repertoires appeared more similar among patients than among healthy donors.

The ends lost 1 base at V and 4 bases at J; junction bases unmatched: 2. This CDR3 is 14 amino acids long. Germline CDR1 SGHTA, CDR2 FQGNSA. The specimen was naive CD4+ T cells from blood. This TCR was recovered from a woman aged 30 to 39 in good health. The genes are TRBV7-2 and TRBJ2-3, with TRBD1 matching 7 bases. CDR3: CASSLEGAADTQYF. The CDR3 nucleotides read TGTGCCAGCAGCTTAGAGGGGGCTGCAGATACGCAGTATTTT.